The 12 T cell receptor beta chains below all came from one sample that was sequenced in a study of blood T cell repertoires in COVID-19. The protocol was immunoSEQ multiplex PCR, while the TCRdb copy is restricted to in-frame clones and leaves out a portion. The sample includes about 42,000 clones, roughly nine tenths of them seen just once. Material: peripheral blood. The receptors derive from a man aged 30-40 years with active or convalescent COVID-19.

The CDR3 protein is CASSPYNPGENYGYTF. The CDR3, as DNA: TGTGCCAGCAGCCCCTACAATCCGGGAGAAAACTATGGCTACACCTTC. This chain uses TRBV7-2 with TRBJ1-2; D ambiguous. CDR1 is SGHTA, CDR2 FQGNSA, per germline. V lost 5 bases and J lost 2, with 18 bases in between. The CDR3 is 16 amino acids. Filled out from reference TRBV7-2 and TRBJ1-2, the complete variable domain reads GAGVSQSPSNKVTEKGKDVELRCDPISGHTALYWYRQSLGQGLEFLIYFQGNSAPDKSGLPSDRFSAERTGGSVSTLTIQRTQQEDSAVYLCASSPYNPGENYGYTFGSGTRLTVV.

CDR3 DNA sequence: TGTGCCAGCAGCCCGAATGCAGGGGGCCGTTCGGGGGCCAACGTCCTGACTTTC. Residues: CASSPNAGGRSGANVLTF. This chain connects TRBV7-3 to TRBJ2-6; TRBD1 matches at 8 bases. The CDR3 length is 18 residues. With 5 bases clipped from V and 4 bases from J, the junction kept 13 bases outside the gene matches. The V gene's germline CDR1 is SGHTA and CDR2 FQGTGA.

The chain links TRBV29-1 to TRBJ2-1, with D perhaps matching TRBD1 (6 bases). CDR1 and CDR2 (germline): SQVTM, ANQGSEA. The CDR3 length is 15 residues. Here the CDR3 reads CRAETSRGSYNEQFF. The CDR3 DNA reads TGCAGGGCTGAAACCTCAAGGGGGTCCTACAATGAGCAGTTCTTC.

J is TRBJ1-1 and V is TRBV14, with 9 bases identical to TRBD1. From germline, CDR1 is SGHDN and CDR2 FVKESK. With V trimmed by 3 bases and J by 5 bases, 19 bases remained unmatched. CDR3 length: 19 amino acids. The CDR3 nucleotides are TGTGCCAGCAGCCAGACTAACCGTCGGGACAGGGCATGGAGGACTGAAGCTTTCTTT. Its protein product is CASSQTNRRDRAWRTEAFF. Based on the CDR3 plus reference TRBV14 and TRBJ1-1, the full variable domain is EAGVTQFPSHSVIEKGQTVTLRCDPISGHDNLYWYRRVMGKEIKFLLHFVKESKQDESGMPNNRFLAERTGGTYSTLKVQPAELEDSGVYFCASSQTNRRDRAWRTEAFFGQGTRLTVV.

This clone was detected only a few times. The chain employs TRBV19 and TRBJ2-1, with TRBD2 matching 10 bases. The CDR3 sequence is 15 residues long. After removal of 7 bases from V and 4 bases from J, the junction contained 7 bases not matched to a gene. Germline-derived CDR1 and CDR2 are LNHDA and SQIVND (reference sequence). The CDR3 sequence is CASTPSGSHYNEQFF. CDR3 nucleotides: TGTGCCAGTACCCCTAGCGGGAGTCATTACAATGAGCAGTTCTTC.

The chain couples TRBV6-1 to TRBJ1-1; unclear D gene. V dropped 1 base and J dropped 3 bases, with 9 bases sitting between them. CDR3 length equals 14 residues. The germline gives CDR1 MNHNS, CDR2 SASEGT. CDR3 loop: CASSEGAGHTEAFF. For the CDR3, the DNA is TGTGCCAGCAGTGAAGGGGCAGGCCACACTGAAGCTTTCTTT.

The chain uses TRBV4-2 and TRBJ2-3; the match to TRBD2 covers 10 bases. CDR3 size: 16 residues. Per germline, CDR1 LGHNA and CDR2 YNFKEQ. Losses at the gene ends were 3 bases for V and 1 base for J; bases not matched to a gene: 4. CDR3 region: CASSHVTSGGTDTQYF. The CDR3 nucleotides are TGTGCCAGCAGCCATGTCACTAGCGGGGGCACAGATACGCAGTATTTT.

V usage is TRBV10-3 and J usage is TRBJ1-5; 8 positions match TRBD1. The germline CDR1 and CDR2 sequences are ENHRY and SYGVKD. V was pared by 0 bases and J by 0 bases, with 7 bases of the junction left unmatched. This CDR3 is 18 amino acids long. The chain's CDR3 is CAISESATGDYSNQPQHF. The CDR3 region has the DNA TGTGCCATCAGTGAGTCAGCGACAGGGGATTATAGCAATCAGCCCCAGCATTTT.

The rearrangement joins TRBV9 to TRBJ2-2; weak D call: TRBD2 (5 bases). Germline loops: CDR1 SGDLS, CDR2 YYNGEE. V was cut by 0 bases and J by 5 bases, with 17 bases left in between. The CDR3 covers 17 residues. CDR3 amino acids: CASSVGGLARGTGELFF. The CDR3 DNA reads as TGTGCCAGCAGCGTAGGAGGGCTAGCTCGGGGAACCGGGGAGCTGTTTTTT.

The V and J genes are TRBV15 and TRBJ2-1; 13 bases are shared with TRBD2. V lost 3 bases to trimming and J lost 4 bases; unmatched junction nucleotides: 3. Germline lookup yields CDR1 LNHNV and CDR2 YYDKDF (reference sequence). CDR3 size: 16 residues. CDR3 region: CATSRGTSGIYNEQFF. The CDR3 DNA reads TGTGCCACCAGCAGGGGGACTAGCGGGATTTACAATGAGCAGTTCTTC.

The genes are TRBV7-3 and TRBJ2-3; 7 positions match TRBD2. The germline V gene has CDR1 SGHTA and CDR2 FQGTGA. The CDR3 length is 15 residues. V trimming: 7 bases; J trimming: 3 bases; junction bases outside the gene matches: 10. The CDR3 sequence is CASTPIGGGTDTQYF. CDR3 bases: TGTGCCAGCACCCCGATTGGGGGGGGGACAGATACGCAGTATTTT.

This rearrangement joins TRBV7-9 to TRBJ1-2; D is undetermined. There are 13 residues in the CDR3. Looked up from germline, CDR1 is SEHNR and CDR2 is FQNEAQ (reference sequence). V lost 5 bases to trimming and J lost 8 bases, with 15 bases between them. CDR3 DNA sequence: TGTGCCAGCAGCCCCGAGTCTTTTCGCGGCTACACCTTC. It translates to CASSPESFRGYTF.